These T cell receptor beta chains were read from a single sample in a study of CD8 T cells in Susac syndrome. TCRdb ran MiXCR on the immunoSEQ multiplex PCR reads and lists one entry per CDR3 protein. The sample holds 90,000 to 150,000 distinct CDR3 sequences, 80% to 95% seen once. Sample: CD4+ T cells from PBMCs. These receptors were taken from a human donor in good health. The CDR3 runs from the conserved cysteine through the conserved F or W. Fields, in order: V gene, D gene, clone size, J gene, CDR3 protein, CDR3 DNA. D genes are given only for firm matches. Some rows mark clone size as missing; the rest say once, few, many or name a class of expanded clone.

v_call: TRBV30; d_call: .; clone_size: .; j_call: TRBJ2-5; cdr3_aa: CAWSVSLETQYF; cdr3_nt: TGTGCCTGGAGTGTAAGTCTGGAGACCCAGTACTTC
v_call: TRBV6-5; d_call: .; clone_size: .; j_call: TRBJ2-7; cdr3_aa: CASSSVLSAQYF; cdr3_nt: TGTGCCAGCAGTTCGGTACTAAGCGCGCAGTACTTC
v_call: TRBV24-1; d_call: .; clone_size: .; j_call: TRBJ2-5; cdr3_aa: CATSDWGRETQYF; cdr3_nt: TGTGCCACCAGTGATTGGGGCAGAGAGACCCAGTACTTC
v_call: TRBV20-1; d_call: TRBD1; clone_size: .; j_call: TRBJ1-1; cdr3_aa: CSASPQMGQGVTEAFF; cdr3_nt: TGCAGTGCTAGCCCCCAAATGGGACAGGGTGTCACTGAAGCTTTCTTT
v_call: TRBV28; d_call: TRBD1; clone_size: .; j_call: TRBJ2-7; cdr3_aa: CASSPAGTGMNEQYF; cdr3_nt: TGTGCCAGCAGTCCCGCCGGGACAGGGATGAACGAGCAGTACTTC
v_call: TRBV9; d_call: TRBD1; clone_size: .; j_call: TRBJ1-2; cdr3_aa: CASSVGQGEAGYTF; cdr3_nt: TGTGCCAGCAGCGTAGGACAGGGAGAGGCTGGCTACACCTTC
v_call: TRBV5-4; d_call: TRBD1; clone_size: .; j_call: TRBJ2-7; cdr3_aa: CASSGGQGGYEQYF; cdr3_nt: TGTGCCAGCAGCGGAGGACAGGGTGGCTACGAGCAGTACTTC
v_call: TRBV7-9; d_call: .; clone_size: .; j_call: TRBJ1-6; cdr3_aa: CASSQGFNSPLHF; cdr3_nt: TGTGCCAGCAGCCAGGGTTTCAATTCACCCCTCCACTTT
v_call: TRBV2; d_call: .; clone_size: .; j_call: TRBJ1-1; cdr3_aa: CASRTGRHTEAFF; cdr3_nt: TGTGCCAGCAGAACAGGGAGGCACACTGAAGCTTTCTTT
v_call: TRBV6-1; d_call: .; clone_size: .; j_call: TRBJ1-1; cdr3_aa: CASSPLGGPKNTEAFF; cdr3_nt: TGTGCCAGCAGTCCCCTCGGAGGGCCGAAGAACACTGAAGCTTTCTTT
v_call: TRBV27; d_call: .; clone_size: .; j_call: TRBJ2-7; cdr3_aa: CASSSYLGRDTNEQYF; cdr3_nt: TGTGCCAGCAGTTCCTACCTAGGCAGGGACACCAACGAGCAGTACTTC
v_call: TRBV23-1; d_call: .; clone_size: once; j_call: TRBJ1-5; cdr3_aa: CASGFCGTDNHPQHF; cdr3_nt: TGCGCCAGCGGATTCTGCGGGACGGATAATCACCCCCAGCATTTT
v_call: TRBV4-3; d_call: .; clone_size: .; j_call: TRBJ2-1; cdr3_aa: CASSQDVAGESDEQFF; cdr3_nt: TGCGCCAGCAGCCAAGATGTGGCAGGGGAGTCGGATGAGCAGTTCTTC
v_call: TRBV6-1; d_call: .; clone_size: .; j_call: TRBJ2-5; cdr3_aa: CASRRGDETQYF; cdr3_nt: TGTGCCAGCAGGAGAGGGGACGAGACCCAGTACTTC
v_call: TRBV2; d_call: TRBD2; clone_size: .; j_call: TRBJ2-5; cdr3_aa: CASRPGLAGVAQYF; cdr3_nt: TGTGCCAGCAGGCCGGGACTAGCGGGAGTGGCCCAGTACTTC
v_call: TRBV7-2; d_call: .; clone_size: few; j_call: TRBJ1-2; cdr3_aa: CASRTGGAYGYTF; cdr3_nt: TGTGCCAGCAGGACGGGGGGCGCTTATGGCTACACCTTC
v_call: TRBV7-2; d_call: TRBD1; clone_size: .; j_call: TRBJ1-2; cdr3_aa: CASSSAGQGYGYTF; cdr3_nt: TGTGCCAGCAGCTCGGCCGGACAGGGGTATGGCTACACCTTC
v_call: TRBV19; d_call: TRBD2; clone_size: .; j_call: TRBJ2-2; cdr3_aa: CATSSGGRNTGELFF; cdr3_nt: TGTGCCACCTCTTCGGGAGGCCGGAACACCGGGGAGCTGTTTTTT
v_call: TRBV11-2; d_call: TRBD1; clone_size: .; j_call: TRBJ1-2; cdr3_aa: CASSLTGGSRGYTF; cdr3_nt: TGTGCCAGCAGCTTGACAGGGGGCTCGCGTGGCTACACCTTC
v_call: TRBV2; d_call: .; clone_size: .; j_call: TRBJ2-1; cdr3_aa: CASMVEAGSIRDTISYNEQFF; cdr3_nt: TGTGCCAGCATGGTGGAGGCAGGGAGCATCCGGGATACCATCTCCTACAATGAGCAGTTCTTC
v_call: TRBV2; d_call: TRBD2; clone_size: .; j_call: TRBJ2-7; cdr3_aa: CASSEREGSYEQYF; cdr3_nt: TGTGCCAGCAGTGAAAGGGAGGGATCCTACGAGCAGTACTTC
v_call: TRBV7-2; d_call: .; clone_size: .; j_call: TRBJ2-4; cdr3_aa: CASSLRVGLAKNIQYF; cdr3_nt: TGTGCCAGCAGCTTAAGGGTGGGTCTAGCCAAAAACATTCAGTACTTC
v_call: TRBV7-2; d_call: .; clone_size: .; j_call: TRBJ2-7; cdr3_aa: CASSLGNVLGEQYF; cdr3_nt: TGTGCCAGCAGCTTAGGTAACGTCCTCGGGGAGCAGTACTTC
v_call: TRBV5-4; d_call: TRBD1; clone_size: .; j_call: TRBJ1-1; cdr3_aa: CATQGGYNTEAFF; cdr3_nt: TGTGCCACCCAGGGGGGGTACAACACTGAAGCTTTCTTT
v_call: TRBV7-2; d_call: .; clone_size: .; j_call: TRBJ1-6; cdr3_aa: CASSLARSGYSPLHF; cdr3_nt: TGTGCCAGCAGCTTAGCGCGCTCAGGGTATTCACCCCTCCACTTT